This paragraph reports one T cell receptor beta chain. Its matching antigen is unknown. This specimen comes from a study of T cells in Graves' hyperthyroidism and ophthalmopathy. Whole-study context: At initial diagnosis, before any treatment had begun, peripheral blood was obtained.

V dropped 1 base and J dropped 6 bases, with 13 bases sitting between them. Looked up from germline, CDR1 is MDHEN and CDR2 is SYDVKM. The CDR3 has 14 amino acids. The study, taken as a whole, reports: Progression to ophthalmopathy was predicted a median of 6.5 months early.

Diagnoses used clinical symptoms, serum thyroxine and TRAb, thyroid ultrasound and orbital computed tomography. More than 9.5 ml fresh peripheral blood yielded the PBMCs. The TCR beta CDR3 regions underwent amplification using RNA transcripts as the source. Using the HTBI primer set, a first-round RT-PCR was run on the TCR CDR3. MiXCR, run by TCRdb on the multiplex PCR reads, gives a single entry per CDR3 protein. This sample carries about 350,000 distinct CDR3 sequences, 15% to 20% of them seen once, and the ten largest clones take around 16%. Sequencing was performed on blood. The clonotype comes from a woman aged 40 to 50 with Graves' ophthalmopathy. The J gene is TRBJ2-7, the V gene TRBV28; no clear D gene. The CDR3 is CASSLSSLRVEQYF. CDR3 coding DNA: TGTGCCAGCAGTTTATCCTCCCTACGAGTCGAGCAGTACTTC.